One sample yielded the 27 T cell receptor beta chains listed below, sequenced in a study of shared clonotypes between healthy human individuals. CD45RO-negative CD8 cells positively selected for CCR7 made up the naive population, which excluded terminally differentiated effector memory CD45RA+ cells. TCRdb's table, derived via immunoSEQ multiplex PCR, lists solely in-frame clones and lacks some. The data contain some 1,900,000 clones, about 95% of them singletons. The sample comprised naive CD8+ T cells sorted from blood. Receptor source: a man aged 18 to 35 in good health.

This clone was seen only once. The rearrangement joins TRBV19 to TRBJ2-1; D is uncertain. Trimming took off 1 base at V and 5 bases at J, with 12 bases between the two ends. Germline V gene data show CDR1 as LNHDA and CDR2 as SQIVND (reference sequence). The CDR3 length is 15 residues. CDR3 DNA: TGTGCCAGTAGTATAGGGACCCACTACGACAATGAGCAGTTCTTC. It is translated as CASSIGTHYDNEQFF.

The gene calls are TRBV2 and TRBJ2-2; D unresolved. Germline-derived CDR1 and CDR2 are SNHLY and FYNNEI. This CDR3 has 11 amino acids. Trimming took 3 bases from V and 6 from J, leaving 2 bases between them. Written as DNA, the CDR3 is TGTGCCAGCAGTGACCCCGGGGAGCTGTTTTTT. This gives the protein CASSDPGELFF. The whole variable domain, filled in from reference TRBV2 and TRBJ2-2, reads EPEVTQTPSHQVTQMGQEVILRCVPISNHLYFYWYRQILGQKVEFLVSFYNNEISEKSEIFDDQFSVERPDGSNFTLKIRSTKLEDSAMYFCASSDPGELFFGEGSRLTVL.

This chain joins TRBV2 and TRBJ2-2; D uncertain. V dropped 1 base and J dropped 0 bases, with 9 bases sitting between them. This CDR3 is 16 amino acids long. Germline V CDR1 and CDR2: SNHLY, FYNNEI. CDR3 DNA sequence: TGTGCCAGCAGTGAAGGGCTGTTTGCGAACACCGGGGAGCTGTTTTTT. Its translation: CASSEGLFANTGELFF.

CDR3 residues: CASSHRDRAYEQYF. The CDR3 DNA is TGTGCCAGCAGCCACCGGGACAGGGCGTACGAGCAGTACTTC. The rearrangement joins TRBV7-9 to TRBJ2-7, with 9 bases identical to TRBD1. This CDR3 has 14 amino acids. Looked up from germline, CDR1 is SEHNR and CDR2 is FQNEAQ (reference sequence). V shed 5 bases, J shed 4 bases, and the junction held 6 bases outside the gene matches.

This chain uses TRBV2 with TRBJ1-1; the match to TRBD1 covers 7 bases. This CDR3 is built from 17 residues. The trim removed 4 bases at V and 4 bases at J, leaving 15 bases unmatched. Germline values: CDR1 SNHLY, CDR2 FYNNEI. In nucleotides, the CDR3 is TGTGCCAGCAGTGCAGGGACAGTGGGTCCCGGGGGCACTGAAGCTTTCTTT. This gives the protein CASSAGTVGPGGTEAFF.

With regard to this clone: Mismatch with germline at one junction end may stem from a read error. The CDR3 here is CASRSPARAIF. As DNA, the CDR3 is TGTGCCAGCAGATCCCCGGCCCGGGCCATCTTC. The chain is built from TRBV2 and TRBJ2-1; D call uncertain. CDR1 and CDR2 from the germline V gene are SNHLY and FYNNEI. The CDR3 covers 11 residues. Using reference TRBV2 and TRBJ2-1 for the parts outside the CDR3, the full variable domain is EPEVTQTPSHQVTQMGQEVILRCVPISNHLYFYWYRQILGQKVEFLVSFYNNEISEKSEIFDDQFSVERPDGSNFTLKIRSTKLEDSAMYFCASRSPARAIFGPGTRLTVL.

The chain is built from TRBV7-8 and TRBJ1-5, with TRBD1 identical over 9 bases. Germline V gene sequence: CDR1 SGHVS, CDR2 FQNEAQ. Unmatched junction bases numbered 19, after V lost 6 bases and J lost 4 bases. CDR3 length: 19 amino acids. The CDR3 DNA reads TGTGCCAGCAGTCGATTGCCCCCGGGACAGGGAATAGGAAATCAGCCCCAGCATTTT. This encodes CASSRLPPGQGIGNQPQHF.

This clone has a single count. CDR3 amino acids: CAWSAIYNEQFF. DNA for the CDR3: TGTGCCTGGAGTGCCATCTACAATGAGCAGTTCTTC. The rearrangement links TRBV30 to TRBJ2-1; no firm D call. This CDR3 spans 12 amino acids. CDR1 is GTSNPN and CDR2 is SVGIG in the germline V gene (reference sequence). Trimming removed 1 base from V and 3 bases from J, with 4 bases in between.

This chain uses TRBV21-1 with TRBJ1-4. TRBV21-1 corresponds to a pseudogene. This CDR3 region has 16 residues. DNA for the CDR3: TGTGCCAGCAGCAAAGATCCCAGGACGTCTAATGAAAAACTGTTTTTT. It yields the protein CASSKDPRTSNEKLFF.

This chain joins TRBV12-5 and TRBJ2-3, with D possibly matching TRBD2 (5 bases). The CDR3 runs to 15 residues. The germline CDR1 and CDR2 sequences are LGHNT and FRNRAP. Trimming shortened V by 2 bases and J by 5 bases, and 14 bases separated the two germline ends. The CDR3 nucleotides read TGTGCTAGTGGTTTGCCTTATGGGGAGTTAGATACGCAGTATTTT. Its protein product is CASGLPYGELDTQYF.

V gene TRBV18 combines with J gene TRBJ2-3, with TRBD1 matching over 9 bases. Germline V lookup: CDR1 KGHSH, CDR2 LQKENI. V lost 3 bases to trimming and J lost 2 bases; unmatched junction nucleotides: 3. The CDR3 extends over 15 amino acids. CDR3 sequence (DNA): TGTGCCAGCTCACCGGACAGGGGAATCACAGATACGCAGTATTTT. Its translation: CASSPDRGITDTQYF.

A remark on this clone: Additional DNA sequences in this sample encode the identical CDR3. This chain uses TRBV27 with TRBJ2-2; D uncertain. From germline, CDR1 is MNHEY and CDR2 SMNVEV (reference sequence). The CDR3 contains 12 residues. V was shortened by 2 bases and J by 4 bases, with 2 bases between the two germline ends. For the CDR3, the DNA is TGTGCCAGCAGTTTAATCACCGGGGAGCTGTTTTTT. This encodes CASSLITGELFF.

The chain couples TRBV19 to TRBJ1-5; D remains unclear. Trimming cost V 9 bases and J 3 bases, with 21 bases left between them. Germline lookup yields CDR1 LNHDA and CDR2 SQIVND (reference sequence). The CDR3 spans 16 residues. The CDR3 loop is CASLSRSMNHNQPQHF. The CDR3 DNA is TGTGCCAGCTTATCACGGTCAATGAACCACAATCAGCCCCAGCATTTT. The full variable domain, its missing parts supplied by reference TRBV19 and TRBJ1-5, is DGGITQSPKYLFRKEGQNVTLSCEQNLNHDAMYWYRQDPGQGLRLIYYSQIVNDFQKGDIAEGYSVSREKKESFPLTVTSAQKNPTAFYLCASLSRSMNHNQPQHFGDGTRLSIL.

The chain has TRBV9 and TRBJ2-7; 7 bases agree with TRBD1. Germline-derived CDR1 and CDR2 are SGDLS and YYNGEE. The CDR3 contains 14 residues. The V and J ends lost 3 bases and 4 bases, in that order; junction bases with no gene match: 7. The CDR3 nucleotides read TGTGCCAGCAGCGAGGGGACAGCAGAGTACGAGCAGTACTTC. Its translation: CASSEGTAEYEQYF.

This clone was picked up a small number of times. Other nucleotide sequences from this sample produce the same CDR3. The chain has TRBV18 and TRBJ2-7; D remains unclear. CDR3 size: 11 residues. Between the trimmed V and J ends, which lost 2 bases and 3 bases, there was a span of 2 bases. Germline CDR1 reads KGHSH; CDR2 reads LQKENI. CDR3 in amino acids: CASSPGYEQYF. The CDR3, as DNA: TGTGCCAGCTCACCAGGCTACGAGCAGTACTTC. The entire variable domain, with the rest obtained from reference TRBV18 and TRBJ2-7, is as follows: NAGVMQNPRHLVRRRGQEARLRCSPMKGHSHVYWYRQLPEEGLKFMVYLQKENIIDESGMPKERFSAEFPKEGPSILRIQQVVRGDSAAYFCASSPGYEQYFGPGTRLTVT.

V gene TRBV5-4 combines with J gene TRBJ2-5; 7 bases line up with TRBD1. The CDR3 loop spans 13 amino acids. Germline-derived CDR1 and CDR2 are SGHNT and YYREEE (reference sequence). V shed 2 bases, J shed 5 bases, and the junction held 3 bases outside the gene matches. DNA for the CDR3: TGTGCCAGCAGCTTTCAGGGGGTGGAGACCCAGTACTTC. Protein: CASSFQGVETQYF.

This chain uses TRBV18 with TRBJ2-1; D is possibly TRBD1 (6 bases). CDR1 is KGHSH and CDR2 is LQKENI in the germline V gene. With 2 bases removed from V and 6 bases from J, the gap between germline ends came to 17 bases. The CDR3 has 16 residues. The CDR3 DNA sequence: TGTGCCAGCTCACCAAGTAACAGGGTGAGGGGCAATGAGCAGTTCTTC. Protein: CASSPSNRVRGNEQFF.

Only one count was recorded for this clone. The chain has TRBV5-1 and TRBJ2-3; the D call may be TRBD1 or TRBD2 (5 bases each). The CDR3 has 16 amino acids. V lost 4 bases to trimming and J lost 1 base, with 16 bases between them. Per the germline V gene, CDR1 is SGHRS and CDR2 is YFSETQ. For the CDR3, the DNA is TGCGCCAGCAGCATAAGGGACGGACCTCGCACAGATACGCAGTATTTT. Encoded protein: CASSIRDGPRTDTQYF. The variable domain in full, with the rest retrieved from reference TRBV5-1 and TRBJ2-3, is KAGVTQTPRYLIKTRGQQVTLSCSPISGHRSVSWYQQTPGQGLQFLFEYFSETQRNKGNFPGRFSGRQFSNSRSEMNVSTLELGDSALYLCASSIRDGPRTDTQYFGPGTRLTVL.

As concerns this clone: Additional DNA sequences in this sample encode the identical CDR3. V and J are TRBV7-9 and TRBJ1-2; 10 bases map to TRBD1. The V and J ends lost 4 bases and 6 bases, in that order; junction bases with no gene match: 2. Germline V lookup: CDR1 SEHNR, CDR2 FQNEAQ (reference sequence). The length of the CDR3 is 13 residues. CDR3 nucleotide sequence: TGTGCCAGCAGCTCGGGACAGGGGAATGGCTACACCTTC. As protein: CASSSGQGNGYTF.

V is TRBV4-3 and J is TRBJ2-7, with D perhaps TRBD1 (5 bases). CDR1 is LGHNA, CDR2 YSLEER, per germline. CDR3 length equals 15 residues. V lost 1 base, J lost 2 bases, and 12 bases lay in between. The CDR3 DNA sequence: TGCGCCAGCAGCCAAGTTCCAGCAGGGACCTACGAGCAGTACTTC. Residues: CASSQVPAGTYEQYF.

For the CDR3, the DNA is TGTGCCAGCACAAAAAAGGGGCTAGCGGGAAACTACTCCTACGAGCAGTACTTC. Amino acid sequence: CASTKKGLAGNYSYEQYF. The chain joins TRBV21-1 to TRBJ2-7; TRBD2, the table's D call, was not compared with the DNA. TRBV21-1 is noted as a pseudogene. This CDR3 has 18 amino acids.

Regarding this clone: This CDR3 is also generated by other DNA sequences in the sample. V usage is TRBV28 and J usage is TRBJ2-5; tentatively, D is TRBD2 (6 bases). This CDR3 contains 14 residues. CDR1 and CDR2 from the germline V gene are MDHEN and SYDVKM. Between the trimmed V and J ends, which lost 2 bases and 4 bases, there was a span of 11 bases. CDR3 sequence (DNA): TGTGCCAGCAGTTTAGATAGGGGAGGAGAGACCCAGTACTTC. Translation: CASSLDRGGETQYF.

V is TRBV4-1 and J is TRBJ1-5, with D tentatively TRBD1 (5 bases). This CDR3 comprises 14 residues. Trimming removed 3 bases at V and 2 bases at J, with 8 bases between. Germline V gene lookup returns CDR1 MGHRA and CDR2 YSYEKL. The CDR3 region has the DNA TGCGCCAGCAGCCAGACAGTAGGCAATCAGCCCCAGCATTTT. Encoded protein: CASSQTVGNQPQHF.

With respect to this clone: Being one base from a much bigger clone, this may be a read error. Other DNA sequences in the sample encode the same CDR3. This chain uses TRBV28 with TRBJ2-7; possible D gene TRBD2, 5 bases. In germline, CDR1 is MDHEN, CDR2 SYDVKM. This CDR3 spans 13 amino acids. V dropped 7 bases and J dropped 0 bases, with 10 bases sitting between them. Here the CDR3 DNA reads TGTGCCAGCACCTTGGGGAGCTCCTACGAGCAGTACTTC. Its protein is CASTLGSSYEQYF.

The chain joins TRBV13 to TRBJ1-1; 12 bases agree with TRBD1. This CDR3 contains 18 residues. V trimming: 0 bases; J trimming: 3 bases; junction bases outside the gene matches: 8. In germline, CDR1 is PRHDT, CDR2 FYEKMQ (reference sequence). CDR3 sequence reads: CASSLGRDRGRPDTEAFF. Written as DNA, the CDR3 is TGTGCCAGCAGCTTAGGCCGGGACAGGGGGCGCCCCGACACTGAAGCTTTCTTT.

Written as DNA, the CDR3 is TGTGCCAGCAGCGCCAATCTAGCGGGAGGTGGCAATGAGCAGTTCTTC. As protein: CASSANLAGGGNEQFF. The gene calls are TRBV9 and TRBJ2-1; 11 nucleotides align to TRBD2. The germline V gene encodes CDR1 SGDLS and CDR2 YYNGEE. V lost 3 bases, J lost 6 bases, and 8 bases stayed unmatched. CDR3 length equals 16 residues.

This chain connects TRBV19 to TRBJ2-7, with D possibly being TRBD1 (6 bases). Between the trimmed V and J ends, which lost 6 bases and 4 bases, there was a span of 16 bases. Germline V gene lookup returns CDR1 LNHDA and CDR2 SQIVND (reference sequence). The CDR3 totals 14 residues. The CDR3 DNA follows: TGTGCCAGTAGCTTCCGGACAGCCGAATACGAGCAGTACTTC. Its translation: CASSFRTAEYEQYF.